A single sample gave rise to the 15 T cell receptor beta chains below, sequenced in a study of blood T cell repertoires in COVID-19 (TCRdb year 2020). Receptor libraries were prepared by the immunoSEQ multiplex PCR assay. This immuneACCESS table, as held by TCRdb, lists in-frame sequences with V and J called but not all clones. Of the missing ones, under half trace to an unresolved V gene in checked studies; the others have no known cause. This sample holds 15,000 to 20,000 clones; roughly 89% were observed only once. The ten largest make up about 5% of the sample. The specimen sequenced was peripheral blood. These receptors were collected from a human donor in a cohort sampled during active COVID-19.

V and J are TRBV7-9 and TRBJ2-1; perhaps TRBD1 as D (6 bases). Germline-derived CDR1 and CDR2 are SEHNR and FQNEAQ (reference sequence). This CDR3 spans 16 amino acids. Trimming pared 5 bases from V and 0 bases from J, leaving 14 bases between. CDR3 amino acids: CASSPMTGSSYNEQFF. CDR3 sequence (DNA): TGTGCCAGCAGCCCCATGACAGGTAGCTCCTACAATGAGCAGTTCTTC.

The chain links TRBV3-1 (or the pseudogene TRBV3-2) to TRBJ1-1; D is undetermined. CDR3 length equals 13 residues. Trimming took 1 base from V and 5 from J, leaving 8 bases between them. The germline V gene has CDR1 LGHDT and CDR2 YNNKEL (reference sequence). CDR3 in DNA: TGTGCCAGCAGCCAAGGGAGGGATACTGAAGCTTTCTTT. Amino acid sequence: CASSQGRDTEAFF.

The CDR3 loop is CASSQDTRAGGEAFF. CDR3 DNA: TGTGCCAGCAGCCAAGATACGAGGGCAGGGGGTGAAGCTTTCTTT. This chain connects TRBV3-1 (or the pseudogene TRBV3-2) to TRBJ1-1; TRBD1 matches 7 bases. V was pared by 0 bases and J by 7 bases, with 8 bases of the junction left unmatched. In germline, CDR1 is LGHDT, CDR2 YNNKEL (reference sequence). This CDR3 is 15 amino acids long.

The chain recombines TRBV3-1 (or the pseudogene TRBV3-2) with TRBJ2-3, with 9 positions matching TRBD2. The CDR3 is made up of 14 amino acids. The J segment lost 3 bases and the V segment lost 7 bases, leaving 5 bases of the junction unmatched. Germline CDR1 LGHDT, CDR2 YNNKEL (reference sequence). The CDR3 region is CASKTSGSTDTQYF. As DNA, the CDR3 is TGTGCCAGCAAGACTAGCGGTTCAACAGATACGCAGTATTTT.

V is TRBV5-1 and J is TRBJ2-1; D unclear. Germline-derived CDR1 and CDR2 are SGHRS and YFSETQ. This CDR3 region has 15 residues. Trimming left V 0 bases short and J 2 bases short, with 9 bases between. The CDR3 region is CASSLAEITYNEQFF. In DNA form, the CDR3 reads TGCGCCAGCAGCTTGGCGGAGATCACCTACAATGAGCAGTTCTTC.

The chain uses TRBV5-1 and TRBJ2-1; 7 bases are a match to TRBD2. The length of the CDR3 is 16 residues. Trimming removed 0 bases from V and 5 bases from J; junction bases left unmatched: 8. The germline CDR1 and CDR2 sequences are SGHRS and YFSETQ. CDR3 sequence (DNA): TGCGCCAGCAGCTTGGGGTTTACTAGCGCTAACAATGAGCAGTTCTTC. It codes for CASSLGFTSANNEQFF.

V is TRBV21-1 and J is TRBJ1-5; the DNA was not compared with TRBD1, the D call given in the table. TRBV21-1 is a pseudogene. The CDR3 is 16 residues long. The CDR3 here is CASSTRTGLSIQPQHF. The CDR3 DNA reads TGTGCCAGCAGCACCCGGACAGGGCTTTCCATACAGCCCCAGCATTTT.

This rearrangement joins TRBV28 to TRBJ2-1; 8 positions match TRBD1. From germline, CDR1 is MDHEN and CDR2 SYDVKM. Losses at the gene ends were 6 bases for V and 8 bases for J; bases not matched to a gene: 12. The CDR3 has 15 amino acids. CDR3 sequence: CASRIPGQGGDEQFF. For the CDR3, the DNA is TGTGCCAGCAGAATACCCGGACAGGGAGGAGATGAGCAGTTCTTC.

The V and J genes are TRBV5-1 and TRBJ2-1, with 12 bases matching TRBD2. The CDR3 is made up of 19 amino acids. Per the germline V gene, CDR1 is SGHRS and CDR2 is YFSETQ. V gave up 2 bases and J gave up 4 bases; unmatched junction bases: 13. In DNA form, the CDR3 reads TGCGCCAGCAGCTTAACCCGGGCTAGCGGGAGGGCCGGTTACAATGAGCAGTTCTTC. Residues: CASSLTRASGRAGYNEQFF. Based on the CDR3 plus reference TRBV5-1 and TRBJ2-1, the full variable domain is KAGVTQTPRYLIKTRGQQVTLSCSPISGHRSVSWYQQTPGQGLQFLFEYFSETQRNKGNFPGRFSGRQFSNSRSEMNVSTLELGDSALYLCASSLTRASGRAGYNEQFFGPGTRLTVL.

The chain combines TRBV6-6 with TRBJ1-2; 7 bases are shared with TRBD1. Unmatched junction bases numbered 7, after V lost 6 bases and J lost 3 bases. Per the germline V gene, CDR1 is MNHNY and CDR2 is SVGAGI (reference sequence). CDR3 length: 14 amino acids. The CDR3 region has the DNA TGTGCCAGCAGCTACAGGGGAGGTCACTATGGCTACACCTTC. Translation: CASSYRGGHYGYTF.

The CDR3 protein is CASSWVQGGQPQHF. CDR3 nucleotides: TGTGCCAGCAGTTGGGTCCAGGGGGGTCAGCCCCAGCATTTT. The V call is TRBV28, the J call TRBJ1-5; 7 bases fit TRBD1. Germline V gives CDR1 MDHEN, CDR2 SYDVKM. Trimming cost V 4 bases and J 6 bases; bases outside gene matches: 6. The CDR3 is 14 amino acids. Combining the CDR3 with reference TRBV28 and TRBJ1-5 gives the whole variable domain DVKVTQSSRYLVKRTGEKVFLECVQDMDHENMFWYRQDPGLGLRLIYFSYDVKMKEKGDIPEGYSVSREKKERFSLILESASTNQTSMYLCASSWVQGGQPQHFGDGTRLSIL.

CDR3 nucleotides: TGTGCCAGCAGCCCGAGCATGAACACTGAAGCTTTCTTT. Translating gives CASSPSMNTEAFF. This chain joins TRBV11-3 and TRBJ1-1; D call uncertain. In germline, CDR1 is SGHNT, CDR2 YENEEA. V was pared by 5 bases and J by 0 bases, with 7 bases between. The length of the CDR3 is 13 residues.

This chain's CDR3 is CASSGDSQETQYF. The CDR3 DNA reads TGTGCCAGCAGTGGGGACAGCCAGGAGACCCAGTACTTC. The chain combines TRBV2 with TRBJ2-5; 7 nucleotides line up with TRBD1. Germline loops: CDR1 SNHLY, CDR2 FYNNEI. V gave up 4 bases and J gave up 5 bases; unmatched junction bases: 4. CDR3 size: 13 residues. The entire variable domain, with the rest obtained from reference TRBV2 and TRBJ2-5, is as follows: EPEVTQTPSHQVTQMGQEVILRCVPISNHLYFYWYRQILGQKVEFLVSFYNNEISEKSEIFDDQFSVERPDGSNFTLKIRSTKLEDSAMYFCASSGDSQETQYFGPGTRLLVL.

The V call is TRBV11-2, the J call TRBJ1-2; 10 positions agree with TRBD1. Losses at the gene ends were 3 bases for V and 4 bases for J; bases not matched to a gene: 5. The CDR3 is 15 amino acids. CDR1 and CDR2 (germline): SGHAT, FQNNGV. The CDR3 is CASSFDRGPSYGYTF. For the CDR3, the DNA is TGTGCCAGCAGCTTCGACAGGGGGCCGAGCTATGGCTACACCTTC. The variable domain in full, with the rest retrieved from reference TRBV11-2 and TRBJ1-2, is EAGVAQSPRYKIIEKRQSVAFWCNPISGHATLYWYQQILGQGPKLLIQFQNNGVVDDSQLPKDRFSAERLKGVDSTLKIQPAKLEDSAVYLCASSFDRGPSYGYTFGSGTRLTVV.

This sequence joins TRBV5-1 and TRBJ1-1; 7 nucleotides match TRBD1. CDR3 length equals 16 residues. J was trimmed by 5 bases and V by 3 bases; bases with no gene match: 13. Looked up from germline, CDR1 is SGHRS and CDR2 is YFSETQ. The CDR3: CASSYSTTGMATEAFF. In DNA form, the CDR3 reads TGCGCCAGCAGCTACTCCACGACAGGGATGGCTACTGAAGCTTTCTTT.